This T cell receptor beta chain derives from a study of blood T cell repertoires in COVID-19 (dated by TCRdb to about 2020). For context, the study as a whole: The collaborator samples originated in the United States, Italy and Spain and spanned the acute and convalescent phases of COVID-19. The prospective study material was composed of cDNA or gDNA derived from T cells, B-cell-depleted T cells, or PBMCs. Subjects who had been exposed to COVID-19, were actively infected with it, or had recovered from it provided the deeply sampled blood TCRbeta repertoires that made up the dataset. The repertoires were released in a freely available public database meant as a resource for research on the immune response to SARS-CoV-2. The samples were drawn from two sources: the first 160 participants of the ongoing ImmuneRACE study, and fewer than 1,500 subjects contributed by 6 global collaborators. Sample metadata almost always included a de-identified subject ID, COVID-19 status, age in years and sex. HLA class I and class II types, where available, came from metadata supplied by the sample provider rather than from assay-based typing.

V and J are trimmed by 0 bases and 6 bases, and the gene matches miss 5 bases of the junction. The CDR3 contains 16 residues, cysteine and phenylalanine counted. The retained sequence is limited to the CDR3, 48 bases, with the frame set at the first base. CDR1 and CDR2 are drawn from the germline V gene: SGHAT, FQNNGV. Broad study findings and their caveats: The amount of clinical and demographic metadata varied by source and participant and was provided uncurated.

TCRbeta CDR3 regions were amplified from genomic DNA using the immunoSEQ Assay, a bias-controlled multiplex PCR. In the paper's pipeline: Nucleated cell counts per sample were estimated from amplification of reference gene primers within the assay. To quantify the absolute abundance of each unique TCRbeta CDR3 rearrangement, sequence reads were collapsed and filtered. For each sample, productive Simpson clonality was calculated by taking the square root of Simpson's diversity index across productive rearrangements. This is the immuneACCESS table as TCRdb keeps it, with only in-frame sequences that have V and J called. A part of the clones is gone; compared with another copy, unresolved V genes explain less than half, and the rest is unexplained. V and J calls and clone size follow that table, whereas D and trimming were derived from the DNA. Within this sample are nearly 350,000 clones, with about 90% of them counted one time only. In total, the top ten clones hold roughly 1% of the sample.

Notes on this clone: No cognate antigen has been identified for it. Base qualities are not provided; no much larger clone lies one nucleotide away. In the same sample, other DNA sequences code for this CDR3.

In the prospective study, participants were 18 to 89 years old, resided in about two dozen geographic areas of the United States, and were enrolled through a virtual design. To assign participants to cohorts, the prospective study relied on clinical history that participants themselves reported in a screening survey and a study questionnaire. ImmuneRACE Cohort 3 recovered participants were defined by two consecutive negative NP/OP PCR tests, healthcare professional clearance, or symptom resolution. In the prospective study, mobile phlebotomists collected whole blood, serum and a nasopharyngeal or oropharyngeal swab from each participant. Over a roughly two-month period, participants in the prospective study had the option of providing additional blood draws and questionnaires. Before DNA extraction, blood samples from the prospective study were shipped at room temperature or frozen.

The clonotype originates from a woman younger than 45 who had recovered from COVID-19. The chain links TRBV11-2 with TRBJ1-6; the central 7 bases match TRBD1. The sequencing sample was made of PBMCs or T cells enriched from blood (not recorded which). The nucleotides read TGTGCCAGCAGCTTAGAACCGGGACAGCTTAATTCACCCCTCCACTTT. This encodes CASSLEPGQLNSPLHF.